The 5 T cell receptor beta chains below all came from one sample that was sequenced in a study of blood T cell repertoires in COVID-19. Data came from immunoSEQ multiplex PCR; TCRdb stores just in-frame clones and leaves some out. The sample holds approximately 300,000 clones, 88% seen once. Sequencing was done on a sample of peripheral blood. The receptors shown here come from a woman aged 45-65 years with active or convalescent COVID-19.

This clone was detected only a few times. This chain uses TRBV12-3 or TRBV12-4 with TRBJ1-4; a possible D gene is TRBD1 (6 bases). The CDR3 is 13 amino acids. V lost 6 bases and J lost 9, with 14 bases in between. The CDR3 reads CASSSLQGQKLFF. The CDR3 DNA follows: TGTGCCAGCAGCTCCTTACAGGGTCAAAAACTGTTTTTT.

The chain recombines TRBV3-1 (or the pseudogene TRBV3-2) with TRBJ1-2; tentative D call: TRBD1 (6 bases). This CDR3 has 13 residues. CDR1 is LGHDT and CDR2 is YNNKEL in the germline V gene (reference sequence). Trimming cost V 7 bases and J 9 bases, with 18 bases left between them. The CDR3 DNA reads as TGTGCCAGCAACGACGGGACATCCGCAAGCTACACCTTC. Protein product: CASNDGTSASYTF.

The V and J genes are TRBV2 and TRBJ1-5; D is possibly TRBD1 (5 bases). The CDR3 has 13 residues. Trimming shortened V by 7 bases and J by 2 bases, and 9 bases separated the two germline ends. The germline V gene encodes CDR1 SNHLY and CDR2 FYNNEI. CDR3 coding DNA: TGTGCCAGCAACATCAGGGGCAATCAGCCCCAGCATTTT. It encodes CASNIRGNQPQHF.

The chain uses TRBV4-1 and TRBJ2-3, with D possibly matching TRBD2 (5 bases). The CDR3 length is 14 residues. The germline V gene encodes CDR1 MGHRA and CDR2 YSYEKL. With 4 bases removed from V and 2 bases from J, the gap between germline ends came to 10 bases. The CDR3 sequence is CASSPSDSTDTQYF. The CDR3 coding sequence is TGCGCCAGCAGCCCATCGGACTCCACAGATACGCAGTATTTT.

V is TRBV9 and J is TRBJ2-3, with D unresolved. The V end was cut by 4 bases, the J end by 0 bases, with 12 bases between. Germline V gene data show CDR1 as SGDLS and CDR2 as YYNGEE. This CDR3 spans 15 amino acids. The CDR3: CASSPQPTSTDTQYF. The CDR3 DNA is TGTGCCAGCAGCCCCCAGCCGACTAGCACAGATACGCAGTATTTT. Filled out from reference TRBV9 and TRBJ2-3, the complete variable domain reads DSGVTQTPKHLITATGQRVTLRCSPRSGDLSVYWYQQSLDQGLQFLIQYYNGEERAKGNILERFSAQQFPDLHSELNLSSLELGDSALYFCASSPQPTSTDTQYFGPGTRLTVL.